This TCR beta chain was identified during a study of cytomegalovirus exposure and HLA in healthy donors. Study-level background: It was reported in a later analysis that the same platform had been used for the 120 validation repertoires as for the 550 to 700 first-cohort repertoires. Study results and caveats: TCR clusters originating in the first cohort tended to co-occur in the 120 validation repertoires, according to a later analysis. Associated with cytomegalovirus, according to the listing, were 150 to 200 TCR beta chains.

On this clone: Its antigen remains unknown.

The data were produced by immunoSEQ multiplex PCR, yet TCRdb's version contains in-frame clones alone and is incomplete. Seen here are 150,000 or so clones, 80% to 90% observed once, and the top ten hold 20% to 25%. Among the roughly 120 subjects of the validation cohort, separate from the approximately 660-subject first cohort, were the donors. CDR1 MGHRA and CDR2 YSYEKL come from the germline V gene. CDR3 length: 15 residues. The V end lost 1 base, the J end lost 4 bases, and 12 bases lay between the germline ends. The chain joins TRBV4-1 to TRBJ2-3; D remains ambiguous. This TCR came from a man between 18 and 35 years old in good health and CMV-seropositive. Sequencing used PBMCs. The CDR3 protein is CASSQASGPPDTQYF. For the CDR3, the DNA is TGCGCCAGCAGCCAAGCCTCAGGCCCCCCAGATACGCAGTATTTT.